This T cell receptor (beta chain) was documented in a study of blood T cell repertoires in COVID-19. Study-level background: Spain, Italy and the United States supplied samples that represented acute and convalescent COVID-19. PBMCs, B-cell-depleted T cells, or T cells were the source of the cDNA or gDNA that made up the material.

Seattle-derived patients entered the study during active infection and were followed longitudinally. In the study's own analysis: Reference gene primer amplification gave estimated nucleated cell counts. Clones were read by immunoSEQ multiplex PCR, and TCRdb kept only the in-frame ones, dropping some. The V and J calls and clone size were taken over from that table, and D and trimming were inferred from the DNA. Here the sample spans 150,000 to 200,000 clones, 80% to 95% being singletons. This TCR was recovered from an older woman with COVID-19, enrolled during active disease. The sample was peripheral blood.

CDR3 amino acids: CAFSLDSRGEKLFF. CDR3 sequence (DNA): TGTGCCTTTTCCCTAGACTCCCGGGGGGAAAAACTGTTTTTT. The V gene is TRBV30, the J gene TRBJ1-4, with a weak D call TRBD1 (5 bases). The CDR3 totals 14 residues. Per germline, CDR1 GTSNPN and CDR2 SVGIG (reference sequence). Deletions cut 7 bases from V and 8 bases from J, with 20 bases between.